Listed below are T cell receptor beta chains from one sample, sequenced in a study of blood T cell repertoires in COVID-19. Here immunoSEQ multiplex PCR was the method, and the copy in TCRdb shows in-frame clones only, minus some. Here the sample spans approximately 210,000 clones, 80% being singletons. The specimen was PBMCs or T cells enriched from blood (not recorded which). All receptors derive from a man aged 30-40 years with acute COVID-19. Each CDR3 is given with its conserved first and last residue. The D gene is left open where the match is weak. Size is stated for part of the rows, as once, few or many counts, or as a class when the clone is expanded.

j_call v_call clone_size d_call cdr3_length cdr3_aa cdr3_nt
TRBJ2-5 TRBV27 NA NA 15 CASSSLTTGKETQYF TGTGCCAGCAGTTCTCTCACAACAGGGAAAGAGACCCAGTACTTC
TRBJ2-7 TRBV6-1 NA NA 15 CASSEFPIENSEQYF TGTGCCAGCAGTGAGTTCCCCATAGAAAATTCCGAGCAGTACTTC
TRBJ2-5 TRBV6-6 NA TRBD2 14 CASSSSGESETQYF TGTGCCAGCAGTTCTAGCGGGGAAAGTGAGACCCAGTACTTC
TRBJ1-4 TRBV28 NA NA 14 CASSFLRSNEKLFF TGTGCCAGCAGTTTCTTACGGTCTAATGAAAAACTGTTTTTT
TRBJ2-1 TRBV19 NA NA 12 CASRDFYNEQFF TGTGCCAGTAGAGACTTTTACAATGAGCAGTTCTTC
TRBJ1-5 TRBV19 NA TRBD1 16 CASSIQGGRTGDPQHF TGTGCCAGTAGTATTCAGGGGGGCCGCACCGGAGATCCCCAGCATTTT
TRBJ2-7 TRBV6-5 few NA 14 CASSSTTGTYEQYF TGTGCCAGCAGTTCAACGACAGGTACCTACGAGCAGTACTTC
TRBJ1-6 TRBV6-2/TRBV6-3 few TRBD1 15 CASSIRDRHNSPLHF TGTGCCAGCAGTATCCGGGACAGACATAATTCACCCCTCCACTTT
TRBJ1-1 TRBV11-2 NA NA 16 CASTGGAGEPNTEAFF TGTGCCAGCACTGGGGGGGCAGGCGAGCCGAACACTGAAGCTTTCTTT
TRBJ2-3 TRBV5-1 NA NA 15 CASSWTVLNTDTQYF TGCGCCAGCAGCTGGACAGTTCTTAACACAGATACGCAGTATTTT
TRBJ2-5 TRBV27 few NA 15 CASSPLTAGKETQYF TGTGCCAGCAGCCCCTTGACGGCAGGGAAAGAGACCCAGTACTTC
TRBJ2-7 TRBV11-2 NA NA 12 CASSFGGYEQYF TGTGCCAGCAGCTTTGGCGGGTACGAGCAGTACTTC
TRBJ1-4 TRBV30 NA NA 13 CAWSPRANEKLFF TGTGCCTGGAGTCCCAGGGCTAATGAAAAACTGTTTTTT
TRBJ2-7 TRBV5-1 once NA 14 CASSPGGRVGEQYF TGCGCCAGCAGCCCCGGGGGAAGAGTAGGCGAGCAGTACTTC
TRBJ1-6 TRBV2 NA NA 14 CASSEQSSNSPLHF TGTGCCAGCAGTGAGCAGTCCAGTAATTCACCCCTCCACTTT
TRBJ1-6 TRBV5-1 many NA 15 CASSSQGYQNSPLHF TGCGCCAGCAGCTCGCAGGGATATCAGAATTCACCCCTCCACTTT
TRBJ2-1 TRBV19 many NA 13 CASSFRQKLEQFF TGTGCCAGTAGCTTCAGGCAGAAGCTTGAGCAGTTCTTC
TRBJ2-4 TRBV11-2 NA TRBD1 16 CASSERFGQGADIQYF TGTGCCAGCAGCGAAAGGTTCGGGCAGGGGGCTGACATTCAGTACTTC
TRBJ1-1 TRBV4-2 many NA 13 CASSRTADTEAFF TGTGCCAGCAGCCGAACTGCGGACACTGAAGCTTTCTTT
TRBJ2-5 TRBV5-1 NA TRBD1 15 CASSVSGTVQETQYF TGCGCCAGCAGCGTCTCCGGGACAGTCCAAGAGACCCAGTACTTC